This TCR beta chain was captured by sequencing in a study of post-analysis software for immune sequencing data. Study-level information: Multiple sclerosis in the patients followed relapsing-remitting, secondary progressive and progressive-relapsing courses. Study observations and caveats: Patients used about 5 TRBV segments, including TRBV5-6, TRBV5-1 and TRBV20-1, more often than controls. Multiple sclerosis patients had significantly lower normalized Chao1 diversity than controls. With F measure, samples from one preparation batch clustered together strongly.

A note on this clonotype: Its antigen is unidentified.

V shed 3 bases and J shed 2 bases, with 12 bases lying between them. This CDR3 region has 14 residues. Per the germline V gene, CDR1 is SQVTM and CDR2 is ANQGSEA. TCR beta cDNA libraries had unique molecular identifiers. Roughly 500,000 cDNA molecules were recovered from an input of about 0.9 to 11 million T cells. Each CDR3 protein gets one entry after TCRdb re-called the PCR reads with MiXCR. Among some 690,000 distinct CDR3 sequences listed, around 60% were seen once. The genes are TRBV29-1 and TRBJ2-3; either TRBD1 or TRBD2 may fit D (5 bases each). The source is a girl aged 2 to 10 with multiple sclerosis. The source material was blood. CDR3 sequence (DNA): TGCAGCGTTGATGGGGGAGACCTCACAGATACGCAGTATTTT. It translates to CSVDGGDLTDTQYF.